Each of the 18 T cell receptor beta chains below was sequenced from the same sample in a study of T cell responses to AZD1222 COVID-19 vaccine. Here immunoSEQ multiplex PCR was the method, and the copy in TCRdb shows in-frame clones only, minus some. The sample carries some 150,000 clones, 85% to 95% recorded once. This material consisted of peripheral blood, taken on day 0 of MenACWY control vaccination. These TCRs come from an adult in good health.

This clone was observed a single time. V usage is TRBV19 and J usage is TRBJ1-3; D is ambiguous. The CDR3 has 14 amino acids. CDR1 is LNHDA and CDR2 is SQIVND in the germline V gene (reference sequence). V shed 5 bases and J shed 2 bases, with 10 bases lying between them. The DNA of the CDR3 is TGTGCCAGTAGTCCCGACTGGGCTGGAAACACCATATATTTT. Amino acid sequence: CASSPDWAGNTIYF.

The V gene is TRBV19, the J gene TRBJ1-1; no clear D gene. The V end lost 0 bases, the J end lost 12 bases, and 14 bases lay between the germline ends. Per the germline V gene, CDR1 is LNHDA and CDR2 is SQIVND (reference sequence). The CDR3 length is 13 residues. DNA of the CDR3: TGTGCCAGTAGTATAGATCGGAGCGCCGGCACTTTCTTT. This encodes CASSIDRSAGTFF. The whole variable domain, filled in from reference TRBV19 and TRBJ1-1, reads DGGITQSPKYLFRKEGQNVTLSCEQNLNHDAMYWYRQDPGQGLRLIYYSQIVNDFQKGDIAEGYSVSREKKESFPLTVTSAQKNPTAFYLCASSIDRSAGTFFGQGTRLTVV.

The chain recombines TRBV19 with TRBJ1-5; 10 bases are shared with TRBD1. The CDR3 length is 15 residues. V trimming: 4 bases; J trimming: 6 bases; junction bases outside the gene matches: 6. The V gene's germline CDR1 is LNHDA and CDR2 SQIVND (reference sequence). CDR3 bases: TGTGCCAGTAGTACACCGGGACAGGGGACTCAGCCCCAGCATTTT. This sequence encodes CASSTPGQGTQPQHF.

This rearrangement joins TRBV9 to TRBJ1-1; no clear D gene. The CDR3 runs 15 residues. Germline loops: CDR1 SGDLS, CDR2 YYNGEE. The ends were cut back, 0 bases at V and 1 base at J, with 10 bases in the middle. Here the CDR3 DNA reads TGTGCCAGCAGCGTAGTGGGTACGGCGAACACTGAAGCTTTCTTT. Its translation: CASSVVGTANTEAFF. The full variable domain, with the rest looked up from reference TRBV9 and TRBJ1-1, is DSGVTQTPKHLITATGQRVTLRCSPRSGDLSVYWYQQSLDQGLQFLIQYYNGEERAKGNILERFSAQQFPDLHSELNLSSLELGDSALYFCASSVVGTANTEAFFGQGTRLTVV.

The rearrangement links TRBV3-1 (or the pseudogene TRBV3-2) to TRBJ2-1; 14 positions agree with TRBD2. The CDR3 length is 19 residues. With V trimmed by 0 bases and J by 7 bases, 11 bases remained unmatched. From germline, CDR1 is LGHDT and CDR2 YNNKEL (reference sequence). CDR3 loop: CASSQELHGLAGGGNEQFF. The CDR3 coding sequence is TGTGCCAGCAGCCAAGAACTCCATGGACTAGCGGGAGGCGGGAATGAGCAGTTCTTC.

This chain links TRBV6-1 with TRBJ1-2, with a tentative D call TRBD1 (6 bases). There are 14 residues in the CDR3. The germline V gene encodes CDR1 MNHNS and CDR2 SASEGT. Trimming cost V 6 bases and J 8 bases, with 19 bases left between them. The DNA for the CDR3 is TGTGCCAGCAGCCCCGGGGGCAGTGGGGGCGGCTACACCTTC. Its protein product is CASSPGGSGGGYTF.

The CDR3: CASSLELAGPYEQYF. The CDR3 DNA follows: TGTGCCAGCAGTTTGGAACTAGCGGGACCCTACGAGCAGTACTTC. The chain couples TRBV6-1 to TRBJ2-7; TRBD2 matches 10 bases. In germline, CDR1 is MNHNS, CDR2 SASEGT. The junction had 6 bases not matched to a gene; V was cut back by 5 bases and J by 2 bases. The CDR3 consists of 15 residues.

The J gene is TRBJ2-4, the V gene TRBV6-5, with no clear D. Germline V gene data show CDR1 as MNHEY and CDR2 as SVGAGI. V was cut by 3 bases and J by 1 base, with 10 bases left in between. The CDR3 contains 15 residues. The CDR3 here is CASSYKASAKNIQYF. For the CDR3, the DNA is TGTGCCAGCAGTTATAAGGCTTCCGCCAAAAACATTCAGTACTTC.

CDR3 in amino acids: CASSGTLDGYTF. CDR3 DNA: TGCGCCAGCAGCGGGACCCTGGATGGCTACACCTTC. This rearrangement joins TRBV5-1 to TRBJ1-2; a weak D match, TRBD1 (5 bases). CDR1 SGHRS and CDR2 YFSETQ come from the germline V gene. The ends were cut back, 4 bases at V and 6 bases at J, with 10 bases in the middle. The CDR3 runs to 12 residues.

CDR3 coding DNA: TGCGCCAGCAGCTTGGACATTTCCTACGAGCAGTACTTC. It translates to CASSLDISYEQYF. This rearrangement joins TRBV5-1 to TRBJ2-7, with unresolved D. The germline V gene has CDR1 SGHRS and CDR2 YFSETQ. The CDR3 contains 13 residues. Trimming took 0 bases from V and 1 from J, leaving 5 bases between them.

The rearrangement joins TRBV6-5 to TRBJ1-2; weak D call: TRBD1 (6 bases). This CDR3 contains 15 residues. From germline, CDR1 is MNHEY and CDR2 SVGAGI. V was cut by 5 bases and J by 2 bases, with 15 bases left in between. In DNA form, the CDR3 reads TGTGCCAGCAGTCGTGGGGGCAAGGGGAACTATGGCTACACCTTC. This translates into CASSRGGKGNYGYTF.

This rearrangement joins TRBV7-2 to TRBJ1-1, with D unresolved. Germline CDR1 SGHTA, CDR2 FQGNSA. V was trimmed by 4 bases and J by 7 bases, leaving 13 bases between them. The CDR3 runs to 13 residues. The CDR3 spells CASSSTRGFEAFF. The CDR3 DNA is TGTGCCAGCAGCTCCACTCGGGGTTTTGAAGCTTTCTTT.

This clone was found once. The V gene is TRBV15, the J gene TRBJ1-5; D gene uncertain. From germline, CDR1 is LNHNV and CDR2 YYDKDF (reference sequence). Trimming pared 0 bases from V and 0 bases from J, leaving 6 bases between. CDR3 length: 15 amino acids. CDR3 sequence reads: CATSRDGYSNQPQHF. The CDR3 DNA sequence: TGTGCCACCAGCAGAGATGGGTATAGCAATCAGCCCCAGCATTTT.

The chain links TRBV15 to TRBJ1-5, with D uncertain. Trimming removed 0 bases at V and 0 bases at J, with 12 bases between. CDR3 size: 17 residues. Germline V gives CDR1 LNHNV, CDR2 YYDKDF (reference sequence). This CDR3 reads CATSRDYASNSNQPQHF. CDR3 DNA: TGTGCCACCAGCAGAGATTATGCCAGCAATAGCAATCAGCCCCAGCATTTT.

The chain recombines TRBV20-1 with TRBJ2-1, with D uncertain. Germline CDR1 DFQATT, CDR2 SNEGSKA (reference sequence). Between the trimmed V and J ends, which lost 6 bases and 5 bases, there was a span of 14 bases. The CDR3 sequence is 13 residues long. In nucleotides, the CDR3 is TGCAGTGCCAGTAATGATCCAAACAATGAGCAGTTCTTC. Translating it yields CSASNDPNNEQFF.

This clone came up once. The CDR3 coding sequence is TGTGCCAGCAGGCCTGCGGGGGTGATGTGGCACGAGCAGTACTTC. Translation gives CASRPAGVMWHEQYF. The V gene is TRBV5-4, the J gene TRBJ2-7; 7 bases align to TRBD2. Germline assignment: CDR1 SGHNT and CDR2 YYREEE (reference sequence). V lost 5 bases and J lost 5; bases outside the gene matches: 13. The CDR3 has 15 residues. The full variable domain, in which reference TRBV5-4 and TRBJ2-7 provide the parts outside the CDR3, is ETGVTQSPTHLIKTRGQQVTLRCSSQSGHNTVSWYQQALGQGPQFIFQYYREEENGRGNFPPRFSGLQFPNYSSELNVNALELDDSALYLCASRPAGVMWHEQYFGPGTRLTVT.

The V gene is TRBV15, the J gene TRBJ1-4, with 7 bases fitting TRBD1. In germline, CDR1 is LNHNV, CDR2 YYDKDF (reference sequence). The ends lost 0 bases at V and 7 bases at J; junction bases unmatched: 2. The CDR3 loop spans 14 amino acids. Written as DNA, the CDR3 is TGTGCCACCAGCAGAGATCCAGGGGGTGAAAAACTGTTTTTT. Protein sequence: CATSRDPGGEKLFF.

The chain recombines TRBV5-4 with TRBJ1-2; D uncertain. Trimming cost V 1 base and J 8 bases, with 12 bases left between them. The CDR3 is 13 residues long. Germline V lookup: CDR1 SGHNT, CDR2 YYREEE (reference sequence). CDR3 sequence reads: CASSLPPRPGYTF. CDR3 nucleotide sequence: TGTGCCAGCAGCTTGCCCCCCCGACCGGGCTACACCTTC.